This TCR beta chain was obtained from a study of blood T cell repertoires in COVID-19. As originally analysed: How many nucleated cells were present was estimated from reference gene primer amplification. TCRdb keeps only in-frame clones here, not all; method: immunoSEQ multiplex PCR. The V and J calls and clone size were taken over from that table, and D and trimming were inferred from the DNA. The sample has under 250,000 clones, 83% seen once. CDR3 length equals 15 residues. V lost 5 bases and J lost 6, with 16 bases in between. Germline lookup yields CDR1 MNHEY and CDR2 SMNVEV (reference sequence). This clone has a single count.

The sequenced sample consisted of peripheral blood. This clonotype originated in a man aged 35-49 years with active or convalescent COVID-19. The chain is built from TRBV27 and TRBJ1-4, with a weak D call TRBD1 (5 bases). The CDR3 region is CASSASGFAYEKLFF. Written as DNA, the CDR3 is TGTGCCAGCAGTGCATCAGGGTTTGCCTATGAAAAACTGTTTTTT.